This T cell receptor beta chain was sequenced during a study of glioma-infiltrating T cells after dendritic cell vaccination. Sequencing used immunoSEQ multiplex PCR; TCRdb keeps in-frame clones, though not all of them. This table has just under 100,000 clones, about 85% appearing once. Time point in this sample: after dendritic cell vaccination, including at tumor progression/relapse. V lost 6 bases and J lost 3; bases outside the gene matches: 9. This CDR3 spans 16 amino acids. Germline CDR1 is MNHEY and CDR2 is SMNVEV (reference sequence). The source material was blood, sampled after dendritic cell vaccination. This TCR was recovered from a human donor with glioblastoma. The V call is TRBV27, the J call TRBJ1-3; 9 bases line up with TRBD1. In DNA, the CDR3 is TGTGCCAGCAGAACCCCCTGGACAGGGGATGGAAACACCATATATTTT. Translating gives CASRTPWTGDGNTIYF.